This is a list of T cell receptor beta chains from one sample in a study of blood T cells in healthy people across ages. TCRdb reprocessed the 5' RACE reads with MiXCR, giving one entry per CDR3 protein. The sample shows more than 1,400,000 distinct CDR3 sequences, roughly 45% of them seen only once. The sequenced sample was blood. These TCRs come from a woman between 18 and 30 years old in good health. The CDR3 runs from the conserved cysteine through the conserved F or W. The D gene is left open where the match is weak. Clone size, where shown, is once, few, many, or a class for clones that have expanded.

j_gene: TRBJ1-2
d_gene: TRBD1
abundance: .
v_gene: TRBV7-6
CDR3aa: CATSGQGFDGYTF
CDR3nt: TGTGCCACCTCGGGACAGGGATTTGATGGCTACACCTTC

j_gene: TRBJ2-5
d_gene: TRBD2
abundance: many
v_gene: TRBV29-1
CDR3aa: CSVVPSGSETQYF
CDR3nt: TGCAGCGTTGTTCCTAGCGGGAGCGAGACCCAGTACTTC

j_gene: TRBJ2-7
d_gene: .
abundance: .
v_gene: TRBV6-5
CDR3aa: CASTLDGHEQYF
CDR3nt: TGTGCCAGCACCTTAGACGGACACGAGCAGTACTTC

j_gene: TRBJ1-1
d_gene: TRBD1
abundance: .
v_gene: TRBV7-6
CDR3aa: CASSLAGGTAHTEAFF
CDR3nt: TGTGCCAGCAGCTTAGCCGGCGGGACAGCACACACTGAAGCTTTCTTT

j_gene: TRBJ2-1
d_gene: .
abundance: .
v_gene: TRBV4-2
CDR3aa: CASSQEGGLGYNEQFF
CDR3nt: TGTGCCAGCAGCCAAGAAGGCGGGCTGGGCTACAATGAGCAGTTCTTC

j_gene: TRBJ1-2
d_gene: .
abundance: few
v_gene: TRBV6-6
CDR3aa: CASSPRVGVGYGYTF
CDR3nt: TGTGCCAGCAGCCCCCGGGTAGGGGTCGGCTATGGCTACACCTTC

j_gene: TRBJ1-1
d_gene: .
abundance: .
v_gene: TRBV29-1
CDR3aa: CSVGGRVEAFF
CDR3nt: TGCAGCGTTGGGGGCAGGGTCGAAGCTTTCTTT

j_gene: TRBJ1-2
d_gene: TRBD1
abundance: .
v_gene: TRBV9
CDR3aa: CASSAGQGPSYGYTF
CDR3nt: TGTGCCAGCAGCGCGGGACAGGGGCCGTCCTATGGCTACACCTTC

j_gene: TRBJ1-6
d_gene: TRBD1
abundance: .
v_gene: TRBV3-1
CDR3aa: CASSPIQGHNSPLHF
CDR3nt: TGTGCCAGCAGCCCCATACAGGGGCATAATTCACCCCTCCACTTT

j_gene: TRBJ2-7
d_gene: TRBD1
abundance: .
v_gene: TRBV11-2
CDR3aa: CASSYPTGDEQYF
CDR3nt: TGTGCCAGCAGTTATCCGACAGGGGATGAGCAGTACTTC

j_gene: TRBJ2-1
d_gene: .
abundance: .
v_gene: TRBV20-1
CDR3aa: CSARPPPTWGEQFF
CDR3nt: TGCAGTGCTAGACCTCCGCCCACCTGGGGTGAGCAGTTCTTC

j_gene: TRBJ2-5
d_gene: .
abundance: .
v_gene: TRBV12-3/TRBV12-4
CDR3aa: CASARDSMYQETQYF
CDR3nt: TGTGCCAGTGCACGGGACTCAATGTACCAAGAGACCCAGTACTTC

j_gene: TRBJ2-5
d_gene: .
abundance: .
v_gene: TRBV4-2
CDR3aa: CTSSQDRGETQYF
CDR3nt: TGTACCAGCAGCCAAGATCGGGGAGAGACCCAGTACTTC

j_gene: TRBJ1-5
d_gene: .
abundance: few
v_gene: TRBV25-1
CDR3aa: CASKKTQHF
CDR3nt: TGTGCCAGCAAAAAGACCCAGCATTTT

j_gene: TRBJ2-5
d_gene: .
abundance: .
v_gene: TRBV23-1
CDR3aa: CASSQSPTVETQYF
CDR3nt: TGCGCCAGCAGTCAATCGCCGACAGTCGAGACCCAGTACTTC

j_gene: TRBJ2-7
d_gene: .
abundance: few
v_gene: TRBV12-3/TRBV12-4
CDR3aa: CASSLVGVFYEQYF
CDR3nt: TGTGCCAGCAGTTTAGTCGGGGTCTTCTACGAGCAGTACTTC

j_gene: TRBJ2-5
d_gene: .
abundance: .
v_gene: TRBV6-6
CDR3aa: CASSYSAPSAGGETQYF
CDR3nt: TGTGCCAGCAGTTACTCCGCTCCGTCGGCCGGAGGAGAGACCCAGTACTTC

j_gene: TRBJ2-7
d_gene: .
abundance: .
v_gene: TRBV2
CDR3aa: CASKWSDYPNEQYF
CDR3nt: TGTGCCAGCAAGTGGTCTGACTATCCCAATGAGCAGTACTTC

j_gene: TRBJ1-1
d_gene: .
abundance: .
v_gene: TRBV30
CDR3aa: CAWRRGGETEAFF
CDR3nt: TGTGCCTGGAGGCGTGGGGGGGAGACTGAAGCTTTCTTT

j_gene: TRBJ2-7
d_gene: TRBD2
abundance: .
v_gene: TRBV20-1
CDR3aa: CSASVAGGTPEQYF
CDR3nt: TGCAGTGCTAGTGTGGCGGGGGGTACCCCCGAGCAGTACTTC

j_gene: TRBJ1-2
d_gene: .
abundance: .
v_gene: TRBV2
CDR3aa: CASSESWGRGVFGGYGYTF
CDR3nt: TGTGCCAGCAGTGAATCTTGGGGGCGCGGGGTTTTTGGAGGCTATGGCTACACCTTC

j_gene: TRBJ2-3
d_gene: .
abundance: .
v_gene: TRBV20-1
CDR3aa: CSAPRGAGSGDTQYF
CDR3nt: TGCAGTGCCCCACGGGGGGCGGGGTCAGGGGATACGCAGTATTTT

j_gene: TRBJ2-3
d_gene: TRBD1
abundance: .
v_gene: TRBV27
CDR3aa: CASSLWGQTTDTQYF
CDR3nt: TGTGCCAGCAGTTTATGGGGACAGACCACAGATACGCAGTATTTT

j_gene: TRBJ2-3
d_gene: .
abundance: .
v_gene: TRBV7-2
CDR3aa: CASSLLGRQGGRDTQYF
CDR3nt: TGTGCCAGCAGCTTATTGGGCAGACAGGGAGGGAGGGATACGCAGTATTTT

j_gene: TRBJ2-7
d_gene: TRBD1
abundance: .
v_gene: TRBV3-1
CDR3aa: CASSQDPRTGKTSYEQYF
CDR3nt: TGTGCCAGCAGCCAAGATCCAAGGACAGGGAAGACCTCCTACGAGCAGTACTTC

j_gene: TRBJ1-1
d_gene: .
abundance: .
v_gene: TRBV4-2
CDR3aa: CASSQDLQGRSTEAFF
CDR3nt: TGTGCCAGCAGCCAAGATCTCCAGGGAAGGAGCACTGAAGCTTTCTTT

j_gene: TRBJ2-1
d_gene: TRBD2
abundance: .
v_gene: TRBV4-1
CDR3aa: CASSQDDAGGPYNGQFF
CDR3nt: TGCGCCAGCAGCCAAGATGACGCGGGAGGGCCCTACAATGGGCAGTTCTTC

j_gene: TRBJ2-1
d_gene: TRBD2
abundance: .
v_gene: TRBV9
CDR3aa: CASSVASSGGPYNEQFF
CDR3nt: TGTGCCAGCAGCGTAGCAAGTAGCGGGGGGCCCTACAATGAGCAGTTCTTC

j_gene: TRBJ2-7
d_gene: .
abundance: few
v_gene: TRBV5-1
CDR3aa: CASRSDLTRSYEQYF
CDR3nt: TGCGCCAGCAGATCGGACCTCACTCGCTCCTACGAGCAGTACTTC

j_gene: TRBJ2-1
d_gene: TRBD1
abundance: .
v_gene: TRBV27
CDR3aa: CASHGDRGILGYKEQFF
CDR3nt: TGTGCCAGCCACGGGGACAGGGGAATCTTGGGTTACAAGGAGCAGTTCTTC

j_gene: TRBJ2-3
d_gene: TRBD2
abundance: few
v_gene: TRBV4-2
CDR3aa: CASSQDLAGVADTQYF
CDR3nt: TGTGCCAGCAGCCAAGACTTAGCGGGGGTAGCAGATACGCAGTATTTT

j_gene: TRBJ2-3
d_gene: .
abundance: once
v_gene: TRBV5-1
CDR3aa: CASMYPGTDTRYF
CDR3nt: TGCGCCAGCATGTACCCTGGCACAGATACGCGGTATTTT

j_gene: TRBJ1-2
d_gene: .
abundance: .
v_gene: TRBV10-3
CDR3aa: CAISSGPTTNYGYTF
CDR3nt: TGTGCCATCAGTTCAGGACCGACTACTAACTATGGCTACACCTTC

j_gene: TRBJ2-5
d_gene: .
abundance: .
v_gene: TRBV12-3/TRBV12-4
CDR3aa: CASSPLAPTGQETQYF
CDR3nt: TGTGCCAGCAGTCCTTTGGCCCCCACAGGGCAAGAGACCCAGTACTTC

j_gene: TRBJ2-5
d_gene: TRBD2
abundance: few
v_gene: TRBV7-2
CDR3aa: CASSLGLAGGREQYF
CDR3nt: TGTGCCAGCAGCTTAGGTCTAGCGGGGGGAAGGGAGCAGTACTTC

j_gene: TRBJ1-1
d_gene: .
abundance: .
v_gene: TRBV7-8
CDR3aa: CASSFILRNTEAFF
CDR3nt: TGTGCCAGCAGCTTTATTTTAAGGAACACTGAAGCTTTCTTT

j_gene: TRBJ2-7
d_gene: .
abundance: few
v_gene: TRBV7-9
CDR3aa: CASSDKQGYEQYF
CDR3nt: TGTGCCAGCAGCGACAAACAAGGGTACGAGCAGTACTTC

j_gene: TRBJ1-5
d_gene: .
abundance: few
v_gene: TRBV3-1
CDR3aa: CASSQDRIQPQHF
CDR3nt: TGTGCCAGCAGCCAAGATAGGATTCAGCCCCAGCATTTT

j_gene: TRBJ2-7
d_gene: .
abundance: few
v_gene: TRBV20-1
CDR3aa: CSARWDIYEQYF
CDR3nt: TGCAGTGCTAGATGGGACATCTACGAGCAGTACTTC

j_gene: TRBJ1-1
d_gene: .
abundance: .
v_gene: TRBV20-1
CDR3aa: CSARQGQSNTEAFF
CDR3nt: TGCAGTGCTAGACAAGGACAGTCTAACACTGAAGCTTTCTTT

j_gene: TRBJ2-7
d_gene: .
abundance: .
v_gene: TRBV24-1
CDR3aa: CVTSDPTRIPYEQYF
CDR3nt: TGTGTCACCAGTGACCCTACTAGAATCCCCTACGAGCAGTACTTC